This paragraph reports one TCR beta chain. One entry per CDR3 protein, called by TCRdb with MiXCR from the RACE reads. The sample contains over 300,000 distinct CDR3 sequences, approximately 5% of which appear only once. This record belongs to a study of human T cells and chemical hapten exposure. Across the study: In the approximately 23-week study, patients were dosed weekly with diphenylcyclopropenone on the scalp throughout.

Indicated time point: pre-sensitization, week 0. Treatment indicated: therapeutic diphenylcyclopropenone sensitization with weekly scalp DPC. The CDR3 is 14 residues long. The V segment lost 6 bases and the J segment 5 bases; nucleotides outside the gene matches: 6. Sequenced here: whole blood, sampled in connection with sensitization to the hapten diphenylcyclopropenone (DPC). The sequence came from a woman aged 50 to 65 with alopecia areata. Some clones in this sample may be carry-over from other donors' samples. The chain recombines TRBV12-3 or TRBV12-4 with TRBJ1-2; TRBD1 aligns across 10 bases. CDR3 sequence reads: CASRAGTGAYGYTF. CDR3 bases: TGTGCCAGCAGGGCCGGGACAGGGGCGTATGGCTACACCTTC.